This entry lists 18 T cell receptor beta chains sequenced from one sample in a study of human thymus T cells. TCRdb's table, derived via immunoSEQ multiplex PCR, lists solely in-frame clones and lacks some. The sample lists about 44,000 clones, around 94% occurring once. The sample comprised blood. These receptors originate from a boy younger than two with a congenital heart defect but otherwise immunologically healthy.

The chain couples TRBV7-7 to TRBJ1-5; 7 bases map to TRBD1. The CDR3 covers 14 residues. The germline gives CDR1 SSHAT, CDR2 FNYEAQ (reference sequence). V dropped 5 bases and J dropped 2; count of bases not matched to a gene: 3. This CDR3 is CASSRQGGNQPQHF. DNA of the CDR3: TGTGCCAGCAGCCGACAGGGAGGCAATCAGCCCCAGCATTTT.

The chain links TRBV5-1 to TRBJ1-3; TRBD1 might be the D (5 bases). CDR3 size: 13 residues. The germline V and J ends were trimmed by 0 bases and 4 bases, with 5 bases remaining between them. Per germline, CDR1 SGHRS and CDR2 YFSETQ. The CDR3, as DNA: TGCGCCAGCAGCTTGGACAGGGGAAACACCATATATTTT. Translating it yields CASSLDRGNTIYF.

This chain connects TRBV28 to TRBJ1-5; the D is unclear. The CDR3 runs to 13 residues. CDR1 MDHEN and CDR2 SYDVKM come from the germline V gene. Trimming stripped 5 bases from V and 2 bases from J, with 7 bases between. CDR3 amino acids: CASSHGGNQPQHF. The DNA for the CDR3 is TGTGCCAGCAGTCACGGGGGCAATCAGCCCCAGCATTTT.

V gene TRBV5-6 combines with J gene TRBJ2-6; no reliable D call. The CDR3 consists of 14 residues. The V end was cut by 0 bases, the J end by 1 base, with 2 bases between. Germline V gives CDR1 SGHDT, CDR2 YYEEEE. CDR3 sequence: CASSLASGANVLTF. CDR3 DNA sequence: TGTGCCAGCAGCTTGGCTTCTGGGGCCAACGTCCTGACTTTC.

CDR3 nucleotide sequence: TGTGCCAGCAGTCCCGGGACAGGGGGCAGCTACACCTTC. Translating it yields CASSPGTGGSYTF. This rearrangement joins TRBV6-5 to TRBJ1-2, with 12 bases lining up with TRBD1. There are 13 residues in the CDR3. The germline CDR1 and CDR2 sequences are MNHEY and SVGAGI. Trimming cost V 5 bases and J 9 bases; bases outside gene matches: 4.

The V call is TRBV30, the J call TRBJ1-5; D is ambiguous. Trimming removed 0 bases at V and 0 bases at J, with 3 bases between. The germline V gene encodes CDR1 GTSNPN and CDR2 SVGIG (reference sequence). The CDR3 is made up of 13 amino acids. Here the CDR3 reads CAWSVSSNQPQHF. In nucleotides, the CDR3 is TGTGCCTGGAGTGTAAGTAGCAATCAGCCCCAGCATTTT.

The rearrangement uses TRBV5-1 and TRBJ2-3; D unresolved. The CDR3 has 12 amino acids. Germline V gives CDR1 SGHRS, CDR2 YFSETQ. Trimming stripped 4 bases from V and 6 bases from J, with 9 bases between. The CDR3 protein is CASSPTLDTQYF. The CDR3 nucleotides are TGCGCCAGCAGCCCCACCTTGGATACGCAGTATTTT.

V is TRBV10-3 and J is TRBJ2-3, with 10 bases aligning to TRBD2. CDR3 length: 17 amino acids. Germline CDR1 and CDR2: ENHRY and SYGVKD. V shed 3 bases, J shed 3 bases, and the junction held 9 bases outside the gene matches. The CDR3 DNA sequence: TGTGCCATCAGTGAATCTAGCGGGGGCGCCAAGACAGATACGCAGTATTTT. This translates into CAISESSGGAKTDTQYF.

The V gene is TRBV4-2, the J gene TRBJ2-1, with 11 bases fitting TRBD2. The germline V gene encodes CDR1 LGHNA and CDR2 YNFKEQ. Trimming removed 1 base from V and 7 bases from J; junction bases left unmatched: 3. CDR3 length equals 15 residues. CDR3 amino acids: CASSQASGGLNEQFF. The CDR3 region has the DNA TGTGCCAGCAGCCAAGCTAGCGGGGGGCTGAATGAGCAGTTCTTC.

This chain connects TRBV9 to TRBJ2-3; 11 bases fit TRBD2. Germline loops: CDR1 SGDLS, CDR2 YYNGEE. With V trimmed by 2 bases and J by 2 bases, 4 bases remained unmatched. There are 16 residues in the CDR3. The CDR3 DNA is TGTGCCAGCAGCGTTAGCGGGGGGGCCGTCACAGATACGCAGTATTTT. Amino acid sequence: CASSVSGGAVTDTQYF.

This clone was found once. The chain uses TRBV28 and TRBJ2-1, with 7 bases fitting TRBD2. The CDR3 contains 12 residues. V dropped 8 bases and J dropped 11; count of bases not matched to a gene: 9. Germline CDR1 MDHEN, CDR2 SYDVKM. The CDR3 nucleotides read TGTGCCAGCCTGCCCCCCGGGGGGAAGCAGTTCTTC. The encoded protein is CASLPPGGKQFF.

The CDR3 nucleotides read TGTGCCAGCAGCTTGAGAGCGGGGGGAAACTACGAGCAGTACTTC. Translation: CASSLRAGGNYEQYF. The chain carries TRBV7-2 and TRBJ2-7; 9 nucleotides align to TRBD2. The germline gives CDR1 SGHTA, CDR2 FQGNSA. This CDR3 comprises 15 residues. V trimming: 3 bases; J trimming: 3 bases; junction bases outside the gene matches: 6.

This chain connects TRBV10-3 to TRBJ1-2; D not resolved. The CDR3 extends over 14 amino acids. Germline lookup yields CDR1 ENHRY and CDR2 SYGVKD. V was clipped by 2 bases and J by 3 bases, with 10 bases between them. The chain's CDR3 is CAISESGQDYGYTF. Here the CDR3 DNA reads TGTGCCATCAGTGAGAGTGGGCAGGACTATGGCTACACCTTC.

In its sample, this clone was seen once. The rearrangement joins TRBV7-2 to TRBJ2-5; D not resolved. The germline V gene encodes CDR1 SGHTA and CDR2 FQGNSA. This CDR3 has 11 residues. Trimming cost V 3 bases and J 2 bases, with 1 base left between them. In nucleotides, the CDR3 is TGTGCCAGCAGCTTGCAAGAGACCCAGTACTTC. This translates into CASSLQETQYF.

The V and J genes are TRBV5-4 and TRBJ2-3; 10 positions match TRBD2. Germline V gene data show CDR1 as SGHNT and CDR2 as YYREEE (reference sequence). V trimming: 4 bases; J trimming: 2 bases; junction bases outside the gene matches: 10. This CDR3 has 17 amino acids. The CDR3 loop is CASSPILAGALTDTQYF. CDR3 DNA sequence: TGTGCCAGCAGCCCGATCCTAGCGGGGGCCCTCACAGATACGCAGTATTTT.

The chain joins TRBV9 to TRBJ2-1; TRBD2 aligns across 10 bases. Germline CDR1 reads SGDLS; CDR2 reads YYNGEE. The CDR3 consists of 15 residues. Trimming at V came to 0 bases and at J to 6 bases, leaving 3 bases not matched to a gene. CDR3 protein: CASSVGLAGGNEQFF. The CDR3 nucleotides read TGTGCCAGCAGCGTAGGGTTAGCGGGGGGCAATGAGCAGTTCTTC.

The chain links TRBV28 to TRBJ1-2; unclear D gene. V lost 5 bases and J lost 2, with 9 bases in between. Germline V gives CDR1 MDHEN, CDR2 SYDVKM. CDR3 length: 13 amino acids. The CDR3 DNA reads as TGTGCCAGCAGTCGGACGGGCAACTATGGCTACACCTTC. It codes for CASSRTGNYGYTF.

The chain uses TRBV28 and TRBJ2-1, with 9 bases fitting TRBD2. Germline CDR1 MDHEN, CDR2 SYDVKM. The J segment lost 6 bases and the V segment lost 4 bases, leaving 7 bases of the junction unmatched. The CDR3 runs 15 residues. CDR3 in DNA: TGTGCCAGCAGTTCCTCCGGGACTAGCTCCAATGAGCAGTTCTTC. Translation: CASSSSGTSSNEQFF.